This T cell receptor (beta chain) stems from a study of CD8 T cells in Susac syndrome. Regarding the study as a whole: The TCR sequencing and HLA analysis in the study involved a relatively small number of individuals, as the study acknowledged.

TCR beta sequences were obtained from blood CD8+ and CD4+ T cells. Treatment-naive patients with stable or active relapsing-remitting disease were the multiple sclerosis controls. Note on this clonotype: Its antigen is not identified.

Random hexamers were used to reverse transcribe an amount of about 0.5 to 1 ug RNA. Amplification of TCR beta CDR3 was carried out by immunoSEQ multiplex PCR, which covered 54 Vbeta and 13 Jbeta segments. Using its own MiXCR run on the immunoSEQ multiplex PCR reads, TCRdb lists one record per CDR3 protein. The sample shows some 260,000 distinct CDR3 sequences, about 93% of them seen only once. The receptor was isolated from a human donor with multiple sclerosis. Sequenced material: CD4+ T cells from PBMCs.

The CDR3 loop reads CSARGPVGPQYF. CDR3 DNA sequence: TGCAGTGCTAGAGGCCCCGTTGGGCCGCAGTACTTC. The rearrangement joins TRBV20-1 to TRBJ2-4, with no clear D. The CDR3 extends over 12 amino acids. Trimming cost V 1 base and J 13 bases, with 14 bases left between them. CDR1 and CDR2 from the germline V gene are DFQATT and SNEGSKA (reference sequence).